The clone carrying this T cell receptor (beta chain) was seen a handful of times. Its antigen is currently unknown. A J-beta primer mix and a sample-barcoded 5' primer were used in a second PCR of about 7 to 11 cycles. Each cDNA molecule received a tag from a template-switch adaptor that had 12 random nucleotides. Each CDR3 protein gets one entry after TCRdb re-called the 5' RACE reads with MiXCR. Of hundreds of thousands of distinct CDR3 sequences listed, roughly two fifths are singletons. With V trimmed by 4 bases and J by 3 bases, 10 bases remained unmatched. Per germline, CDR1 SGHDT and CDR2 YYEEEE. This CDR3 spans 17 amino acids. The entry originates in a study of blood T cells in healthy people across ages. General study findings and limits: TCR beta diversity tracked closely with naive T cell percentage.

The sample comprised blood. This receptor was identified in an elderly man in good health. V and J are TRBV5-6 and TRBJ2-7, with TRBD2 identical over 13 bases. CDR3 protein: CASSLLGTSGNRYEQYF. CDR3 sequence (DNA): TGTGCCAGCAGCCTCCTAGGGACTAGCGGGAATCGCTACGAGCAGTACTTC.